One and the same sample provided the 14 T cell receptor beta chains below, sequenced in a study of CD8 T cells in Susac syndrome. Random hexamers were used to reverse transcribe an amount of 0.5 to 1 ug RNA. TCRdb passed the immunoSEQ multiplex PCR reads through MiXCR, listing each CDR3 protein once. The sample contains 95,000 to 150,000 distinct CDR3 sequences, roughly 94% of which appear only once. The sequenced sample was CD8+ T cells from PBMCs. Source of these receptors: a human donor with Susac syndrome.

The chain links TRBV27 to TRBJ1-1, with D tentatively TRBD1 (6 bases). The CDR3 covers 15 residues. Germline V lookup: CDR1 MNHEY, CDR2 SMNVEV (reference sequence). Trimming removed 1 base at V and 1 base at J, with 10 bases between. DNA for the CDR3: TGTGCCAGCAGTTTATACGGACAGACGAACACTGAAGCTTTCTTT. Translated: CASSLYGQTNTEAFF.

This sequence joins TRBV20-1 and TRBJ2-7; D is ambiguous. Germline CDR1 and CDR2: DFQATT and SNEGSKA (reference sequence). Trimming removed 7 bases at V and 3 bases at J, with 7 bases between. This CDR3 contains 10 residues. The DNA for the CDR3 is TGCAGTGTTGAGCACTACGAGCAGTACTTC. Protein product: CSVEHYEQYF.

The rearrangement joins TRBV7-2 to TRBJ1-1, with 7 positions matching TRBD1. Germline CDR1 is SGHTA and CDR2 is FQGNSA. The junction had 7 bases not matched to a gene; V was cut back by 5 bases and J by 4 bases. The CDR3 spans 14 residues. CDR3 loop: CASSPVRGGTEAFF. CDR3 sequence (DNA): TGTGCCAGCAGCCCCGTCAGGGGGGGCACTGAAGCTTTCTTT.

The chain recombines TRBV9 with TRBJ2-1; 13 bases are a match to TRBD2. This CDR3 has 16 amino acids. V lost 1 base and J lost 5; bases outside the gene matches: 3. Germline V gene data show CDR1 as SGDLS and CDR2 as YYNGEE. CDR3 coding DNA: TGTGCCAGCAGCGTACGGGGACTAGCGGGGAACAATGAGCAGTTCTTC. Its translation is CASSVRGLAGNNEQFF.

This rearrangement joins TRBV4-1 to TRBJ1-6; 8 bases line up with TRBD1. J was trimmed by 0 bases and V by 0 bases; bases with no gene match: 1. This CDR3 has 17 residues. CDR1 is MGHRA, CDR2 YSYEKL, per germline. CDR3: CASSQDRGRSYNSPLHF. Here the CDR3 DNA reads TGCGCCAGCAGCCAAGACAGGGGGCGCTCCTATAATTCACCCCTCCACTTT.

The V call is TRBV20-1, the J call TRBJ2-1, with TRBD2 matching over 9 bases. Germline CDR1 DFQATT, CDR2 SNEGSKA (reference sequence). The V and J ends lost 5 bases and 3 bases, in that order; junction bases with no gene match: 8. The length of the CDR3 is 15 residues. Here the CDR3 reads CSAPWVAGVYNEQFF. CDR3 coding DNA: TGCAGTGCTCCCTGGGTAGCGGGGGTCTACAATGAGCAGTTCTTC.

This clonotype was seen once. The rearrangement links TRBV24-1 to TRBJ1-6; possibly TRBD1 for D (5 bases). Trimming took 6 bases from V and 8 from J, leaving 13 bases between them. CDR3 length: 14 residues. Germline values: CDR1 KGHDR, CDR2 SFDVKD. CDR3 DNA: TGTGCCACCAGTCCAACCAAACAGGATTCACCCCTCCACTTT. This encodes CATSPTKQDSPLHF.

The genes are TRBV20-1 and TRBJ2-5, with 8 bases fitting TRBD1. Trimming cost V 6 bases and J 2 bases; bases outside gene matches: 8. Germline V gene sequence: CDR1 DFQATT, CDR2 SNEGSKA (reference sequence). The CDR3 length is 14 residues. The CDR3 loop is CSALDRVLQETQYF. CDR3 in DNA: TGCAGTGCCCTGGACAGGGTCTTACAAGAGACCCAGTACTTC.

The V gene is TRBV2, the J gene TRBJ2-5, with 11 bases that match TRBD2. V was clipped by 10 bases and J by 4 bases; unmatched bases: 8. The CDR3 is 14 amino acids. The germline V gene has CDR1 SNHLY and CDR2 FYNNEI. CDR3 nucleotide sequence: TGTGCCACCTACTTAGCGGGGGGGCGAGAGACCCAGTACTTC. It codes for CATYLAGGRETQYF.

The chain recombines TRBV20-1 with TRBJ1-6; 9 bases map to TRBD1. CDR1 DFQATT and CDR2 SNEGSKA come from the germline V gene (reference sequence). The CDR3 runs 15 residues. The V and J ends lost 6 bases and 6 bases, in that order; junction bases with no gene match: 9. The CDR3 DNA reads TGCAGTGCGAGGGACAGGGAAACTCTTAATTCACCCCTCCACTTT. Protein product: CSARDRETLNSPLHF.

V is TRBV20-1 and J is TRBJ2-1; maybe TRBD2 (6 bases). The CDR3 is 13 amino acids. Trimming took off 6 bases at V and 8 bases at J, with 17 bases between the two ends. CDR1 and CDR2 from the germline V gene are DFQATT and SNEGSKA (reference sequence). CDR3 in amino acids: CSARRGTRDEQFF. In nucleotides, the CDR3 is TGCAGTGCCCGCCGGGGGACTCGGGATGAGCAGTTCTTC.

This clonotype was observed once. The gene calls are TRBV6-2 or TRBV6-3 and TRBJ1-2; D gene unclear. The V and J ends lost 7 bases and 4 bases respectively, with 10 bases between them. From germline, CDR1 is MNHEY and CDR2 SVGEGT. This CDR3 contains 12 residues. The CDR3 reads CASNANSYGYTF. In DNA form, the CDR3 reads TGTGCCAGCAACGCCAACAGCTATGGCTACACCTTC.

The chain is built from TRBV20-1 and TRBJ2-5; D might be TRBD1 (5 bases). CDR1 and CDR2 from the germline V gene are DFQATT and SNEGSKA (reference sequence). There are 13 residues in the CDR3. Trimming removed 3 bases at V and 4 bases at J, with 12 bases between. The CDR3 region has the DNA TGCAGTGCTAGGGGCGACAGCAGAGAGACCCAGTACTTC. Protein: CSARGDSRETQYF.

The genes are TRBV2 and TRBJ2-1; D is undetermined. Trimming removed 3 bases from V and 4 bases from J, with 13 bases in between. The length of the CDR3 is 15 residues. Germline V gene lookup returns CDR1 SNHLY and CDR2 FYNNEI. This CDR3 is CASSDPEVSYNEQFF. As DNA, the CDR3 is TGTGCCAGCAGTGACCCTGAAGTTAGTTACAATGAGCAGTTCTTC. The full variable domain, completed using reference TRBV2 and TRBJ2-1, is EPEVTQTPSHQVTQMGQEVILRCVPISNHLYFYWYRQILGQKVEFLVSFYNNEISEKSEIFDDQFSVERPDGSNFTLKIRSTKLEDSAMYFCASSDPEVSYNEQFFGPGTRLTVL.